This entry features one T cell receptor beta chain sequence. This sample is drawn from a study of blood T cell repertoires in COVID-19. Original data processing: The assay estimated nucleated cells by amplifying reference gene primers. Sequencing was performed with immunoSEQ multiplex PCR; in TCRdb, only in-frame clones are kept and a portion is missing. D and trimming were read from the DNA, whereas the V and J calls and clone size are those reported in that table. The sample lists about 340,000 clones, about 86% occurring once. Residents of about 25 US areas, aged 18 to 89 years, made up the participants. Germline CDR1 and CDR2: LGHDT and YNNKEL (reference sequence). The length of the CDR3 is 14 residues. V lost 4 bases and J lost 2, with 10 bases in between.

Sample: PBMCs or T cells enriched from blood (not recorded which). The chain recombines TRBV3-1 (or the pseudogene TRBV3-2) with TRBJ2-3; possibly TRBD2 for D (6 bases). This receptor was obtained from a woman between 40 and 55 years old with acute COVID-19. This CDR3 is CASSLADLTDTQYF. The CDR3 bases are TGTGCCAGCAGCCTAGCGGACCTCACAGATACGCAGTATTTT.